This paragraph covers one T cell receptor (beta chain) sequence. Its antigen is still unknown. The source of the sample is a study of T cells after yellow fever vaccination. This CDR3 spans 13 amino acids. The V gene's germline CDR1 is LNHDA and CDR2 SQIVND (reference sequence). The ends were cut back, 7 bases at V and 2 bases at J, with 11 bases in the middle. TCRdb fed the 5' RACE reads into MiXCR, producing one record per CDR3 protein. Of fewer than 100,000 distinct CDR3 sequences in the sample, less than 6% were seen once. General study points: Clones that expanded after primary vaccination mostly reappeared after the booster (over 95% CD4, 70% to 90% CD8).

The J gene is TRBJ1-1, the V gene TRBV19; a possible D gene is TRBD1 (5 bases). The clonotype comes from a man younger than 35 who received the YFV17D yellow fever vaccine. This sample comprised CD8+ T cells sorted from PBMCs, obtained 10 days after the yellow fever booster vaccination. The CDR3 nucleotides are TGTGCCAGTACGGACACCATTAACACTGAAGCTTTCTTT. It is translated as CASTDTINTEAFF.